A single sample gave rise to the 3 T cell receptor beta chains below, sequenced in a study of T-cell reconstitution after alpha-beta-depleted transplantation in children listed by TCRdb under 2016. The library was prepared using PCR. For sequencing, an Illumina HiSeq 2500 was employed. To normalize quantification of the TCRbeta repertoire, the TCR libraries were built with molecular barcoding that relied on unique molecular identifiers. The public reads were reanalyzed by TCRdb: fastp trimming at Q25, MiXCR alignment, in-frame beta chains only. Records with the same CDR3 protein are collapsed into one entry carrying the most frequent genes and DNA. This sample has 500,000 or so distinct CDR3 sequences in its table, and approximately 29% of those were observed once. The ten largest clonotypes hold around 2.4% of the sample. Here the sequenced sample was PBMCs from the stem cell graft donor, taken from the stem cell graft. The receptors were sampled from a human donor who donated a stem cell graft to a child with aplastic anemia.

This clonotype occurred a few times. The V and J genes are TRBV6-5 and TRBJ2-7, with D maybe TRBD1 (5 bases). The CDR3 is 17 residues long. V was trimmed by 5 bases and J by 1 base, leaving 21 bases between them. The germline V gene has CDR1 MNHEY and CDR2 SVGAGI. The chain's CDR3 is CASSPQDRVWRSYEQYF. CDR3 DNA sequence: TGTGCCAGCAGTCCCCAAGACAGAGTTTGGCGATCCTACGAGCAGTACTTC.

V and J are TRBV7-2 and TRBJ1-1, with 7 bases that match TRBD1. Trimming took 4 bases from V and 7 from J; bases not matched to a gene: 3. Germline V lookup: CDR1 SGHTA, CDR2 FQGNSA. CDR3 length equals 12 residues. This chain's CDR3 is CASSSRDSEAFF. The DNA for the CDR3 is TGTGCCAGCAGCTCTCGGGACAGTGAAGCTTTCTTT.

J is TRBJ2-7 and V is TRBV18; 12 bases map to TRBD1. With 1 base clipped from V and 5 bases from J, the junction kept 9 bases outside the gene matches. The CDR3 runs 17 residues. Germline CDR1 KGHSH, CDR2 LQKENI. The DNA of the CDR3 is TGTGCCAGCTCACCACTGCCACCGGGACAGGGGGCCCACGAGCAGTACGTC. Translating it yields CASSPLPPGQGAHEQYV.